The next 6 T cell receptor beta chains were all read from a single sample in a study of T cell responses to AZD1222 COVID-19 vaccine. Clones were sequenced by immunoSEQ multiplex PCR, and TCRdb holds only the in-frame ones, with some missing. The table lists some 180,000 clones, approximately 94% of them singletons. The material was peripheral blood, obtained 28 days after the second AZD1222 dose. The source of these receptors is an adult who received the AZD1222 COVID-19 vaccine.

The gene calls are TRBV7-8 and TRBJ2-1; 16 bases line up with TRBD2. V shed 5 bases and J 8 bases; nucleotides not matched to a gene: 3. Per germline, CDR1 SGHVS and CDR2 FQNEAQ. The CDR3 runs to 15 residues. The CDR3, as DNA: TGTGCCAGCAGCGGGACTAGCGGGAGGGGCGATGAGCAGTTCTTC. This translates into CASSGTSGRGDEQFF.

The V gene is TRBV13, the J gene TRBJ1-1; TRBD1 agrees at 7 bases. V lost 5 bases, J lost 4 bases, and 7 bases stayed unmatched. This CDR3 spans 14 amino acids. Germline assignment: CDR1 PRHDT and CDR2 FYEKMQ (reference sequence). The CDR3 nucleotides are TGTGCCAGCAGCCCTATCCAGGGGGGCACTGAAGCTTTCTTT. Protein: CASSPIQGGTEAFF.

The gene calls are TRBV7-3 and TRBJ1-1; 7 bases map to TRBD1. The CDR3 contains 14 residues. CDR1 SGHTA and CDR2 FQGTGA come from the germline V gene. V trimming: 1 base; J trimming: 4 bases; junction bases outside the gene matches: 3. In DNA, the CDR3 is TGTGCCAGCAGCTTAAACCCAGGGGGCACTGAAGCTTTCTTT. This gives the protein CASSLNPGGTEAFF.

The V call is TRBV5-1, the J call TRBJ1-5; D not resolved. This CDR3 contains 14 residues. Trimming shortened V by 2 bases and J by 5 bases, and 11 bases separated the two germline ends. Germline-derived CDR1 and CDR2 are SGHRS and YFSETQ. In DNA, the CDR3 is TGCGCCAGCAGCTTAAAGGGTGCAGATCAGCCCCAGCATTTT. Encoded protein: CASSLKGADQPQHF.

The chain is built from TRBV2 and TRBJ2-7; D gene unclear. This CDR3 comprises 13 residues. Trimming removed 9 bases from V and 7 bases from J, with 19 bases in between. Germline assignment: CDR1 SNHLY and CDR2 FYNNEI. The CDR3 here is CARDSTDSQEQYF. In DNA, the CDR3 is TGTGCCAGAGATTCGACCGACTCCCAAGAGCAGTACTTC.

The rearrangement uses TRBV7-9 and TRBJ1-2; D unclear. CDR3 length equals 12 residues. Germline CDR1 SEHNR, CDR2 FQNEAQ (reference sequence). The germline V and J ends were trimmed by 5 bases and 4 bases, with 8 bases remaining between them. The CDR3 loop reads CASSPITYGYTF. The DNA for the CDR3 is TGTGCCAGCAGCCCCATAACCTATGGCTACACCTTC.